This note documents a single T cell receptor (beta chain) sequence. The data derive from a study of blood T cell repertoires in COVID-19. Study-level background: Whether acute or convalescent, the COVID-19 samples came from the United States, Italy and Spain.

V lost 3 bases to trimming and J lost 4 bases; unmatched junction nucleotides: 2. Germline V gene sequence: CDR1 MNHEY, CDR2 SMNVEV (reference sequence). There are 16 residues in the CDR3. Which cohort a participant joined came from the clinical history participants gave. In the authors' methods: Cell counts per sample came from amplifying reference gene primers. Data came from immunoSEQ multiplex PCR; TCRdb stores just in-frame clones and leaves some out. V, J and clone size reflect that table, while D and trimming were determined from the DNA. This sample has under 250,000 clones, with approximately 83% found just once.

The receptor was isolated from a woman in her thirties or forties with acute COVID-19. Specimen: PBMCs or T cells enriched from blood (not recorded which). This chain links TRBV27 with TRBJ2-5; 16 bases are shared with TRBD2. The CDR3 spells CASSLGLAGGSETQYF. The CDR3 region has the DNA TGTGCCAGCAGTTTGGGACTAGCGGGAGGGTCAGAGACCCAGTACTTC.